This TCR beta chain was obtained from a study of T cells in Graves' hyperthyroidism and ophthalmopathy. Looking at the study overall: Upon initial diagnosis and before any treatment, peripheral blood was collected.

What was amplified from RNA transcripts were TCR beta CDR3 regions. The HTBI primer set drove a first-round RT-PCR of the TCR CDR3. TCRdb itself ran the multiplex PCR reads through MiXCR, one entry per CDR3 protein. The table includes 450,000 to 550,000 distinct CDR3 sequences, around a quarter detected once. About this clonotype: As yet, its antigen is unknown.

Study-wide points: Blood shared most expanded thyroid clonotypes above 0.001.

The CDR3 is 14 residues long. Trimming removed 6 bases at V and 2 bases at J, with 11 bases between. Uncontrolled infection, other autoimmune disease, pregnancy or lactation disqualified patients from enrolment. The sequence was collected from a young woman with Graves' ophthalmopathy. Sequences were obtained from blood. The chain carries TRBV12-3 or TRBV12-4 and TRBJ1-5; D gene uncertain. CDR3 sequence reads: CASSRARGNQPQHF. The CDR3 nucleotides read TGTGCCAGCAGCCGGGCCCGAGGCAATCAGCCCCAGCATTTT.